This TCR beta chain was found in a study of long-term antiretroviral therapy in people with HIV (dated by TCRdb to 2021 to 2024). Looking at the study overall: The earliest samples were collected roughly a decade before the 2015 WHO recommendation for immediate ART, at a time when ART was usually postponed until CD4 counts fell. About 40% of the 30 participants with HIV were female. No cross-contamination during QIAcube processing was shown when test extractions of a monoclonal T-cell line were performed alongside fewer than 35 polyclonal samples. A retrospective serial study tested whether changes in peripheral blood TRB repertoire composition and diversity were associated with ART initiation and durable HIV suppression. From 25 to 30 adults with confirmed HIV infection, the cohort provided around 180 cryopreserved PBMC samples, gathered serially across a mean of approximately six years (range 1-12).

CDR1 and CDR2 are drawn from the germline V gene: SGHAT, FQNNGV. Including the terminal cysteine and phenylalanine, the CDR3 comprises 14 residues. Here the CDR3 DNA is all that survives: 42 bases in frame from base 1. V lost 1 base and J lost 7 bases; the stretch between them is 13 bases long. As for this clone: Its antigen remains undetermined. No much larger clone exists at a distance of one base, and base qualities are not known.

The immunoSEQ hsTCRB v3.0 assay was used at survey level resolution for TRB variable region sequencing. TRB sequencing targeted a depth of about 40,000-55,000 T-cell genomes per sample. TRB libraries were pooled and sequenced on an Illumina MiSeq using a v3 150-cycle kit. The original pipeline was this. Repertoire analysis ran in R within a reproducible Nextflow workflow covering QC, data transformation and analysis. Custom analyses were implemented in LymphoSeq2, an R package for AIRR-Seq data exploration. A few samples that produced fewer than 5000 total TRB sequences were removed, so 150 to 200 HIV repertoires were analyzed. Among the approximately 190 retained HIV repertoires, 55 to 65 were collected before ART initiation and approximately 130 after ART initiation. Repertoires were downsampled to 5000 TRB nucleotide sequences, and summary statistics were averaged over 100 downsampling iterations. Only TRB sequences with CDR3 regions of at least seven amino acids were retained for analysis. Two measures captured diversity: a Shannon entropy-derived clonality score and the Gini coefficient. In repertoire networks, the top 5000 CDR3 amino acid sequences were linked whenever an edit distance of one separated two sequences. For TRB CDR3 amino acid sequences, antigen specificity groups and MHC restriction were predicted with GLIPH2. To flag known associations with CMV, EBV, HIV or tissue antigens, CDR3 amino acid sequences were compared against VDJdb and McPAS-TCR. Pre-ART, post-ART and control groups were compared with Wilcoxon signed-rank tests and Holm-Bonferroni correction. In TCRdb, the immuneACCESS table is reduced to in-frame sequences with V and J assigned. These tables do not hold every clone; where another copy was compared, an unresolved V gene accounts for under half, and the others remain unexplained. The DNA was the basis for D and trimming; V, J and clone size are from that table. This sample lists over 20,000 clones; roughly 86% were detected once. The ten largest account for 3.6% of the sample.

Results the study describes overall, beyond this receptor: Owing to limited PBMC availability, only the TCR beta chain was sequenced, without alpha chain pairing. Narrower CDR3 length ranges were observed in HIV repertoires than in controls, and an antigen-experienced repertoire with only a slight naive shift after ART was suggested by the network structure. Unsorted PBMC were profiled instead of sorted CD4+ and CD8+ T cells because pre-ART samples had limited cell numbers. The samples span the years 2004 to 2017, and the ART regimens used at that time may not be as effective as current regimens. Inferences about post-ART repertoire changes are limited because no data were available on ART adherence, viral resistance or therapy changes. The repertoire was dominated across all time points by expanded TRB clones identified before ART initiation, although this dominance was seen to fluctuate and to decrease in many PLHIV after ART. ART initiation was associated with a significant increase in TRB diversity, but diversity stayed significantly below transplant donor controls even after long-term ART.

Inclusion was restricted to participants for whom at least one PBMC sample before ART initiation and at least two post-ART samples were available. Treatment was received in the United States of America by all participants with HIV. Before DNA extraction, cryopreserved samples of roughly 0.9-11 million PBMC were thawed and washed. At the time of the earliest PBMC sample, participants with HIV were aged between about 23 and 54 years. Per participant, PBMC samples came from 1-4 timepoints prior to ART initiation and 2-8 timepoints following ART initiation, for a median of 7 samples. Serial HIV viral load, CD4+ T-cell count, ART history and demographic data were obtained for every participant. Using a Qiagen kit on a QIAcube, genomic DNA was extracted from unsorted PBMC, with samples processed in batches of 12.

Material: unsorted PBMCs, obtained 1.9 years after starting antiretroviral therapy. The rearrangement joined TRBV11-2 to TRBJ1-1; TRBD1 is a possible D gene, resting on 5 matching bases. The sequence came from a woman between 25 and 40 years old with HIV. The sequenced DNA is TGTGCCAGCAGCTTAGCGGGGGGAGGGATTGAAGCTTTCTTT. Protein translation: CASSLAGGGIEAFF. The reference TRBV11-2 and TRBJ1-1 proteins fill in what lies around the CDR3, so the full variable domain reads EAGVAQSPRYKIIEKRQSVAFWCNPISGHATLYWYQQILGQGPKLLIQFQNNGVVDDSQLPKDRFSAERLKGVDSTLKIQPAKLEDSAVYLCASSLAGGGIEAFFGQGTRLTVV.